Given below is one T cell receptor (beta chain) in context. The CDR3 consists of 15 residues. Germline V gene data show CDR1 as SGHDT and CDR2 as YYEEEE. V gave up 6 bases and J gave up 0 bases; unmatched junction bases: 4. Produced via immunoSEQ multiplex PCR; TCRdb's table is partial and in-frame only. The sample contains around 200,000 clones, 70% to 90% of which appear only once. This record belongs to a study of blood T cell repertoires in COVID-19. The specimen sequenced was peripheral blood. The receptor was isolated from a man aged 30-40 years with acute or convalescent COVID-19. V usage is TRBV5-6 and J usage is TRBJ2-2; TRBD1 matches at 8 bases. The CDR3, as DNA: TGTGCCAGCAAACCAGGGGGCCCGAACACCGGGGAGCTGTTTTTT. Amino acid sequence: CASKPGGPNTGELFF.